The subject of this entry is one T cell receptor (beta chain). TCRdb processed the 5' RACE reads again and assigns one entry to each CDR3 protein, with no DNA. The sample includes a few hundred thousand distinct CDR3 sequences. These data originate in a study of T cells expressing NK-cell markers. The germline V gene has CDR1 SGHAT and CDR2 FQNNGV. The CDR3 has 15 residues. The rearrangement links TRBV11-2 to TRBJ2-1; TCRdb lists TRBD1, though no DNA is available to test this call. Input material: blood T cells: a sorted CD56 or NKG2C T cell subset, CD4+ or CD8+ T cells, or bulk PBMC T cells (not recorded which). The receptor was isolated from a man between 18 and 35 years old in good health. The CDR3: CASSSLRGPYNEQFF.